Presented here are 27 T cell receptor beta chains from one specimen sequenced in a study of molecular identifiers for immune sequencing clone quantification. TCRdb reprocessed the PCR reads with MiXCR, giving one entry per CDR3 protein. This sample has 550,000 to 750,000 distinct CDR3 sequences, with roughly 21% found just once. The sample comprised naive CD8+ T cells from blood, with Jurkat cell RNA spiked in. Subset of the sample: FACS-sorted CD8+CD4-CCR7+CD45RA+ naive T cells. The receptors stem from a human donor in good health. Some libraries in this study had Jurkat cell RNA spiked in.

This clonotype was observed at least ten times. The rearrangement links TRBV4-3 to TRBJ1-5; D gene unclear. The CDR3 has 15 residues. The V end was cut by 0 bases, the J end by 6 bases, with 12 bases between. Germline V gene lookup returns CDR1 LGHNA and CDR2 YSLEER. The DNA of the CDR3 is TGCGCCAGCAGCCAAGACAGATACGGGCTTCAGCCCCAGCATTTT. Protein sequence: CASSQDRYGLQPQHF.

This clonotype was counted at least ten times. The rearrangement links TRBV3-1 to TRBJ2-7; no definite D call. Germline lookup yields CDR1 LGHDT and CDR2 YNNKEL (reference sequence). This CDR3 is built from 13 residues. V lost 0 bases and J lost 6, with 9 bases in between. The CDR3 bases are TGTGCCAGCAGCCAAGAACTCTCCCCCGAGCAGTACTTC. Translation: CASSQELSPEQYF.

This clonotype was picked up one time. The V call is TRBV25-1, the J call TRBJ1-1; no firm D call. This CDR3 has 15 amino acids. Per the germline V gene, CDR1 is MGHDK and CDR2 is SYGVNS. Trimming cost V 3 bases and J 1 base, with 12 bases left between them. The CDR3 nucleotides read TGTGCCAGCAGTGACGTCTACGGTGAGAACACTGAAGCTTTCTTT. It encodes CASSDVYGENTEAFF.

Ten or more counts support this clonotype. The rearrangement uses TRBV12-3 or TRBV12-4 and TRBJ1-1, with 10 bases identical to TRBD1. Unmatched junction bases numbered 4, after V lost 1 base and J lost 11 bases. The CDR3 runs 13 residues. CDR3 in amino acids: CASSLGDRGHAFF. Written as DNA, the CDR3 is TGTGCCAGCAGTTTAGGAGACAGGGGGCATGCTTTCTTT.

This clonotype was observed at least ten times. V gene TRBV12-3 or TRBV12-4 combines with J gene TRBJ1-6; D remains unclear. The CDR3 sequence is 14 residues long. V was shortened by 2 bases and J by 6 bases, with 8 bases between the two germline ends. The CDR3 DNA reads TGTGCCAGCAGTTTATGGACTGTTAATTCACCCCTCCACTTT. Translation gives CASSLWTVNSPLHF.

This clonotype was counted ten times or more. The rearrangement links TRBV27 to TRBJ1-1, with D hard to call. There are 13 residues in the CDR3. Germline CDR1 and CDR2: MNHEY and SMNVEV (reference sequence). V gave up 10 bases and J gave up 1 base, with 13 bases separating them. DNA of the CDR3: TGTGCCACCCGGTGGGCGGCGAACACTGAAGCTTTCTTT. This codes for CATRWAANTEAFF.

In this sample, this clonotype turned up many times. The rearrangement joins TRBV20-1 to TRBJ1-1; the D gene is possibly TRBD1 (6 bases). Germline CDR1 reads DFQATT; CDR2 reads SNEGSKA (reference sequence). Trimming left V 1 base short and J 1 base short, with 22 bases between. The CDR3 has 18 residues. CDR3 nucleotides: TGCAGTGCTAGAGGAAGGGACATCTTTTTTAAGGCGAACACTGAAGCTTTCTTT. Translating it yields CSARGRDIFFKANTEAFF.

The chain joins TRBV19 to TRBJ2-3, with no clear D. The CDR3 sequence is 15 residues long. Trimming stripped 3 bases from V and 1 base from J, with 11 bases between. Germline V gives CDR1 LNHDA, CDR2 SQIVND (reference sequence). CDR3 sequence reads: CASSIGESGTDTQYF. In DNA form, the CDR3 reads TGTGCCAGTAGTATTGGCGAGAGTGGCACAGATACGCAGTATTTT.

The sample holds many counts of this clonotype. The chain couples TRBV6-2 or TRBV6-3 to TRBJ1-1; D perhaps matches TRBD1 (6 bases). In germline, CDR1 is MNHEY, CDR2 SVGEGT. With 8 bases removed from V and 8 bases from J, the gap between germline ends came to 12 bases. The CDR3 is 11 residues long. Written as DNA, the CDR3 is TGTGCCAGCGGGGGGGGGACAGAAGCTTTCTTT. It encodes CASGGGTEAFF.

This clonotype was picked up many times. The V call is TRBV27, the J call TRBJ1-5, with no clear D. This CDR3 spans 14 amino acids. Germline V CDR1 and CDR2: MNHEY, SMNVEV (reference sequence). Trimming pared 4 bases from V and 5 bases from J, leaving 12 bases between. Here the CDR3 reads CASSYPITDQPQHF. The CDR3 region has the DNA TGTGCCAGCAGTTACCCAATAACCGATCAGCCCCAGCATTTT.

This clonotype was counted at least ten times. This chain links TRBV5-6 with TRBJ2-4; 8 bases align to TRBD1. Germline V gives CDR1 SGHDT, CDR2 YYEEEE. The CDR3 sequence is 15 residues long. J was trimmed by 0 bases and V by 4 bases; bases with no gene match: 3. CDR3 DNA sequence: TGTGCCAGCAGCAGGGACAGGCTAGCCAAAAACATTCAGTACTTC. It yields the protein CASSRDRLAKNIQYF.

This clonotype was detected many times. The V call is TRBV29-1, the J call TRBJ1-2; D gene unclear. Trimming took 7 bases from V and 0 from J, leaving 9 bases between them. The CDR3 spans 12 residues. Per germline, CDR1 SQVTM and CDR2 ANQGSEA. The CDR3 DNA sequence: TGCAGCGCTCCCAGGACTAACTATGGCTACACCTTC. This sequence encodes CSAPRTNYGYTF.

The chain joins TRBV7-2 to TRBJ2-7; no clear D gene. V lost 2 bases and J lost 2, with 7 bases in between. Germline V gene data show CDR1 as SGHTA and CDR2 as FQGNSA. This CDR3 is 13 amino acids long. This chain's CDR3 is CASSLLQTYEQYF. Written as DNA, the CDR3 is TGTGCCAGCAGCTTACTGCAGACCTACGAGCAGTACTTC.

There are many counts of this clonotype. CDR3 bases: TGTGCCAGCAGCTTAGGTGTCAGGGAAGACCAAGAGACCCAGTACTTC. This gives the protein CASSLGVREDQETQYF. V gene TRBV7-2 combines with J gene TRBJ2-5, with D possibly being TRBD1 (5 bases). The V gene's germline CDR1 is SGHTA and CDR2 FQGNSA. V shed 1 base and J shed 0 bases, with 12 bases lying between them. The CDR3 loop spans 16 amino acids. Complete variable domain (other parts from reference TRBV7-2 and TRBJ2-5): GAGVSQSPSNKVTEKGKDVELRCDPISGHTALYWYRQSLGQGLEFLIYFQGNSAPDKSGLPSDRFSAERTGGSVSTLTIQRTQQEDSAVYLCASSLGVREDQETQYFGPGTRLLVL.

There are many counts of this clonotype. This chain uses TRBV19 with TRBJ2-7, with 9 bases identical to TRBD1. This CDR3 is built from 17 residues. Germline-derived CDR1 and CDR2 are LNHDA and SQIVND (reference sequence). V gave up 4 bases and J gave up 1 base; unmatched junction bases: 11. CDR3 in DNA: TGTGCCAGTAGTACCGGGACAGGGATTCTCCCTTCCTACGAGCAGTACTTC. Translated: CASSTGTGILPSYEQYF.

This clonotype was observed many times. The chain carries TRBV7-9 and TRBJ1-4; D unresolved. The length of the CDR3 is 14 residues. V was cut by 8 bases and J by 8 bases, with 18 bases left in between. Germline V gene lookup returns CDR1 SEHNR and CDR2 FQNEAQ (reference sequence). The CDR3 DNA follows: TGTGCCAGCGGCAACATTGAGGCTGGGGAAAAACTGTTTTTT. Protein product: CASGNIEAGEKLFF.

Points on this clonotype: With a much larger clone just one base away, this may be a read error. The chain is built from TRBV7-6 and TRBJ2-1, with 7 bases matching TRBD2. Germline V CDR1 and CDR2: SGHVS, FNYEAQ. The CDR3 consists of 15 residues. The CDR3 spells CAISLVGGRSNEQFF. For the CDR3, the DNA is TGTGCCATCAGCTTAGTCGGGGGGAGGAGCAATGAGCAGTTCTTC.

The chain recombines TRBV5-6 with TRBJ2-7; D not resolved. Germline CDR1 SGHDT, CDR2 YYEEEE. The CDR3 has 14 residues. V was clipped by 2 bases and J by 4 bases, with 13 bases between them. The CDR3: CASSFLGNNYEQYF. The CDR3 DNA follows: TGTGCCAGCAGCTTCCTGGGCAACAATTACGAGCAGTACTTC. Looking up the rest from reference TRBV5-6 and TRBJ2-7 gives the full variable domain: DAGVTQSPTHLIKTRGQQVTLRCSPKSGHDTVSWYQQALGQGPQFIFQYYEEEERQRGNFPDRFSGHQFPNYSSELNVNALLLGDSALYLCASSFLGNNYEQYFGPGTRLTVT.

In the case of this clonotype: This could be a read error, since a much larger clone is one nucleotide away. This rearrangement joins TRBV24-1 to TRBJ2-1, with TRBD1 as a possible D gene (5 bases). In germline, CDR1 is KGHDR, CDR2 SFDVKD. This CDR3 has 15 amino acids. V lost 7 bases, J lost 0 bases, and 12 bases lay in between. The CDR3 region is CATSGTDSSYNEQFF. Written as DNA, the CDR3 is TGTGCCACCAGCGGCACCGACAGCTCCTACAATGAGCAGTTCTTC.

As to this clonotype: A much larger clone sits a single nucleotide away, making a read error possible. The CDR3 loop is CASSYSIRLPYDNEQFF. CDR3 sequence (DNA): TGTGCCAGCAGTTACTCGATTCGGCTACCGTACGACAATGAGCAGTTCTTC. This chain uses TRBV6-5 with TRBJ2-1; D not certain. V dropped 0 bases and J dropped 5 bases, with 17 bases sitting between them. This CDR3 region has 17 residues. Germline CDR1 and CDR2: MNHEY and SVGAGI.

This clonotype was observed a few times. V is TRBV14 and J is TRBJ2-2; D unclear. The CDR3 sequence is 16 residues long. Trimming left V 5 bases short and J 3 bases short, with 16 bases between. Germline V gene data show CDR1 as SGHDN and CDR2 as FVKESK. The CDR3 DNA reads as TGTGCCAGCAGCGGGCCACCTAGTCCTGACACCGGGGAGCTGTTTTTT. It yields the protein CASSGPPSPDTGELFF.

In the case of this clonotype: Relative to the germline gene, one junction end is altered; a read error may explain this. V gene TRBV6-2 or TRBV6-3 combines with J gene TRBJ1-2; D unresolved. The CDR3 has 15 amino acids. The germline V gene has CDR1 MNHEY and CDR2 SVGEGT. CDR3 nucleotide sequence: TGTGTCAGCAGTTATAGATTTGGCGTTCAATATGGCTACACCTTC. This gives the protein CVSSYRFGVQYGYTF.

This clonotype was recorded at least ten times. The chain combines TRBV7-9 with TRBJ2-2; a possible D gene is TRBD2 (6 bases). The CDR3 runs 16 residues. The germline V and J ends were trimmed by 0 bases and 4 bases, with 12 bases remaining between them. In germline, CDR1 is SEHNR, CDR2 FQNEAQ (reference sequence). CDR3 amino acids: CASSLAMDYLTGELFF. CDR3 bases: TGTGCCAGCAGCTTAGCTATGGACTATCTCACCGGGGAGCTGTTTTTT.

This clonotype was detected many times. V usage is TRBV30 and J usage is TRBJ2-2, with no clear D. CDR1 and CDR2 from the germline V gene are GTSNPN and SVGIG (reference sequence). V gave up 2 bases and J gave up 7 bases, with 8 bases separating them. CDR3 length equals 12 residues. The CDR3 nucleotides read TGTGCCTGGAGTATAGTTCACGGGGAGCTGTTTTTT. Translation gives CAWSIVHGELFF.

Only one count was recorded for this clonotype. V gene TRBV12-3 or TRBV12-4 combines with J gene TRBJ2-5; weak D call: TRBD2 (5 bases). V was trimmed by 0 bases and J by 4 bases, leaving 15 bases between them. The CDR3 length is 16 residues. CDR3 region: CASSLAHSLSGETQYF. CDR3 bases: TGTGCCAGCAGTTTAGCCCACTCGTTAAGCGGAGAGACCCAGTACTTC.

This clonotype has only a few counts. The V and J genes are TRBV12-3 or TRBV12-4 and TRBJ1-2; no reliable D call. The CDR3 is made up of 13 amino acids. V dropped 4 bases and J dropped 6 bases, with 12 bases sitting between them. The CDR3 loop is CASSSSGNDGYTF. The CDR3 region has the DNA TGTGCCAGCAGTTCTTCCGGGAACGATGGCTACACCTTC.

On this clonotype: Since a much larger clone is just one base distant, this may be a read error. The chain joins TRBV4-1 to TRBJ2-3; 9 positions match TRBD2. V lost 4 bases, J lost 0 bases, and 2 bases stayed unmatched. From germline, CDR1 is MGHRA and CDR2 YSYEKL. This CDR3 has 15 residues. Here the CDR3 reads CASSRAGGSTDTQYF. CDR3 coding DNA: TGCGCCAGCAGCCGAGCGGGGGGCAGCACAGATACGCAGTATTTT.